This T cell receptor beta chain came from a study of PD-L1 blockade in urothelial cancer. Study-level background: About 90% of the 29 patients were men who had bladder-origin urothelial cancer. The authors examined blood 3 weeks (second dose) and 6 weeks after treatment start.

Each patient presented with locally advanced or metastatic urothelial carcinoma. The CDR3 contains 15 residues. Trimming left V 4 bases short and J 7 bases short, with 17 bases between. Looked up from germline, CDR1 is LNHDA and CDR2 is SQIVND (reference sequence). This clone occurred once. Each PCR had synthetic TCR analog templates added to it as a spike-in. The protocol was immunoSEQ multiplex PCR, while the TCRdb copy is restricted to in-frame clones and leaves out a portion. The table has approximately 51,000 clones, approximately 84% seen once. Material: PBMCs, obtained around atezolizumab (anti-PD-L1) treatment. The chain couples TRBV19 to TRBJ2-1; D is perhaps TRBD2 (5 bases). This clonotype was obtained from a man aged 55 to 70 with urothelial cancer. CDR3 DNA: TGTGCCAGTAGTACACGAGGGCCGGCCGGGAATGAGCAGTTCTTC. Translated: CASSTRGPAGNEQFF.